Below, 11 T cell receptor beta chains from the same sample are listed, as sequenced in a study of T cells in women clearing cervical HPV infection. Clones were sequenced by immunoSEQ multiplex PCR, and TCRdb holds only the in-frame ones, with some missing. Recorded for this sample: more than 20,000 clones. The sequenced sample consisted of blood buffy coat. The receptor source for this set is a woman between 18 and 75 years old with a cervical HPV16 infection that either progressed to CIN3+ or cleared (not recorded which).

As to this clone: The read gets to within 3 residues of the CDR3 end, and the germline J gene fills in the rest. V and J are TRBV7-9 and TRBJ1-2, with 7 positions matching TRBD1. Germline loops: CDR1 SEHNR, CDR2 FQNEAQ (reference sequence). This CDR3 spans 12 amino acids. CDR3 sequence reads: CASTTGRRGYTF. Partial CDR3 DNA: TGTGCCAGCACGACAGGGAGAAGAGGC.

The DNA read from the CDR3 is TGTGCCAGCAGTGATCGCGGGGACTACAATGAG. Translating it yields CASSDRGDYNE. The whole CDR3 sequence is CASSDRGDYNEQFF. V usage is TRBV6-4 and J usage is TRBJ2-1; possible D gene TRBD2, 6 bases. The read finishes 3 residues shy of the CDR3 end, and the germline J gene is used to complete it. Looked up from germline, CDR1 is MRHNA and CDR2 is SNTAGT. The CDR3 runs to 14 residues. The V end was cut by 3 bases, the J end by 3 bases, with 9 bases between.

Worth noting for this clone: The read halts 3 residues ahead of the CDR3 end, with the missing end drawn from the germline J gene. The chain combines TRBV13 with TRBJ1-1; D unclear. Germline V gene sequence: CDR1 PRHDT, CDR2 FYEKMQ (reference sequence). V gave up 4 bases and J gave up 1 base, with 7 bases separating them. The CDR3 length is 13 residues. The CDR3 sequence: CASSSPGNTEAFF. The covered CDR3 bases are TGTGCCAGCAGCTCCCCCGGGAACACTGAA.

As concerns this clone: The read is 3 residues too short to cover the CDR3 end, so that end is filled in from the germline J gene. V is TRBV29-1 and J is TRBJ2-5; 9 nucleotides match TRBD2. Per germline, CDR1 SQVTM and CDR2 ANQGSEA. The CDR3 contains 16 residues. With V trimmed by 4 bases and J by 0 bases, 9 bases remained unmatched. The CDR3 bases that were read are TGCAGCGTTGTAATTGCGGGGGGGTGGTACCAAGAGACC. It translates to CSVVIAGGWYQET. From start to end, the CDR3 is CSVVIAGGWYQETQYF. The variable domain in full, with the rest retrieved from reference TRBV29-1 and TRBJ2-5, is SAVISQKPSRDICQRGTSLTIQCQVDSQVTMMFWYRQQPGQSLTLIATANQGSEATYESGFVIDKFPISRPNLTFSTLTVSNMSPEDSSIYLCSVVIAGGWYQETQYFGPGTRLLVL.

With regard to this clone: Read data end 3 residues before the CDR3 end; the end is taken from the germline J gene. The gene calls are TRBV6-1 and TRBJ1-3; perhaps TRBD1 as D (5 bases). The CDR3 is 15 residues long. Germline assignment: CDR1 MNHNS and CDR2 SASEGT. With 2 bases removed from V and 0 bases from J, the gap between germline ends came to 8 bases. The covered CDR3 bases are TGTGCCAGCAGTGAACCAGGGAGCTCTGGAAACACC. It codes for CASSEPGSSGNT. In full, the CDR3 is CASSEPGSSGNTIYF.

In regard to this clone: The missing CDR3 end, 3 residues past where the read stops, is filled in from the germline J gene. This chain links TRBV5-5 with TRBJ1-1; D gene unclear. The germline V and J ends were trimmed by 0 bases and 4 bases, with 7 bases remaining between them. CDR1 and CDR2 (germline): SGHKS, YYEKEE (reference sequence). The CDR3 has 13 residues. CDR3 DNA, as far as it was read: TGTGCCAGCAGCTTGGACCTCAGCACTGAA. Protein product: CASSLDLSTE. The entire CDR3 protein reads CASSLDLSTEAFF.

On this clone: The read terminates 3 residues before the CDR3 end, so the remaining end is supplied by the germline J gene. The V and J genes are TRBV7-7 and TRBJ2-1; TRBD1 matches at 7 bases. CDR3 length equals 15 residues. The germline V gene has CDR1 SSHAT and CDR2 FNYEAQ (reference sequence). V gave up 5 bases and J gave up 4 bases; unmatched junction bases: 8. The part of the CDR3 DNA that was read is TGTGCCAGCAGCGTAACCCGGGACAGATACAATGAG. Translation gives CASSVTRDRYNE. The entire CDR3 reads CASSVTRDRYNEQFF.

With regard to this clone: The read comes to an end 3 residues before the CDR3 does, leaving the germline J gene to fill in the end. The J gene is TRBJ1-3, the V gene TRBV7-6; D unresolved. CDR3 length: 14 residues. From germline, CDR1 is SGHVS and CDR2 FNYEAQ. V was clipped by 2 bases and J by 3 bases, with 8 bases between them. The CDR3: CASSLSQYGNTIYF. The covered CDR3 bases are TGTGCCAGCAGCTTATCACAGTATGGAAACACC.

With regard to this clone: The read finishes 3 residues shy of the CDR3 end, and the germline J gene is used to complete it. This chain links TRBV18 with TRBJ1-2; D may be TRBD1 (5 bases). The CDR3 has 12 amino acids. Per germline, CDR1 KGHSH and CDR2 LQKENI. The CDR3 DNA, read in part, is TGTGCCAGCTCACCGACAGCCTACGAC. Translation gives CASSPTAYD. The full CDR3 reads CASSPTAYDYTF.

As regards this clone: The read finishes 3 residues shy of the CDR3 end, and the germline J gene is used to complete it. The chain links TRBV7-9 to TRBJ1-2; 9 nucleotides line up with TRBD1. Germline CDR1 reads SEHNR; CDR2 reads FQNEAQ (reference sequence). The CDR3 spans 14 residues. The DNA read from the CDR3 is TGTGCCAGCAGCTTAGAAGGGACAGGGAACGAC. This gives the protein CASSLEGTGND. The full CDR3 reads CASSLEGTGNDYTF.

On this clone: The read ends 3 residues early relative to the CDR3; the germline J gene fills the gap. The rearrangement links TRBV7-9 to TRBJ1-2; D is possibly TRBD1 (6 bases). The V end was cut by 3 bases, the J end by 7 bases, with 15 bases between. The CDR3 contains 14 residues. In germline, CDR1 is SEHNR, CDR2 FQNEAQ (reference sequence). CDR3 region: CASSFVGQSRGYTF. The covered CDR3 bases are TGTGCCAGCAGCTTCGTTGGACAGTCCCGTGGC.